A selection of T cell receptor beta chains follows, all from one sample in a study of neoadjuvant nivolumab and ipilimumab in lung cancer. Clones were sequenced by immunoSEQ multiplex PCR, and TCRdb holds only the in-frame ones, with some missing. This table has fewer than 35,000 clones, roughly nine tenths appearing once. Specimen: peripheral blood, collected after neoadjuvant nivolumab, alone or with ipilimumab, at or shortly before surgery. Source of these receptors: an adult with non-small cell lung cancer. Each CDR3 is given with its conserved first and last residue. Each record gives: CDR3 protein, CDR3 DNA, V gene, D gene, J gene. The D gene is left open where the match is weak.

cdr3_aa: CASSEATGSDGYTF
cdr3_nt: TGTGCCAGCAGTGAAGCGACAGGGTCGGATGGCTACACCTTC
v_call: TRBV6-1
d_call: TRBD1
j_call: TRBJ1-2

cdr3_aa: CASSQELGGGQPQHF
cdr3_nt: TGCGCCAGCAGCCAAGAGCTGGGAGGAGGCCAGCCCCAGCATTTT
v_call: TRBV4-1
d_call: .
j_call: TRBJ1-5

cdr3_aa: CASSQWEGLLAGKTTGELFF
cdr3_nt: TGTGCCAGCAGCCAGTGGGAAGGTTTACTAGCGGGAAAGACCACCGGGGAGCTGTTTTTT
v_call: TRBV14
d_call: TRBD2
j_call: TRBJ2-2

cdr3_aa: CASSWTSGETNEQFF
cdr3_nt: TGCGCCAGCAGCTGGACTAGCGGGGAAACCAATGAGCAGTTCTTC
v_call: TRBV5-1
d_call: TRBD2
j_call: TRBJ2-1

cdr3_aa: CASSPGLGQNIQYF
cdr3_nt: TGTGCCAGCAGCCCAGGGTTGGGTCAAAACATTCAGTACTTC
v_call: TRBV7-8
d_call: .
j_call: TRBJ2-4

cdr3_aa: CASKIYGKFIDSGANVLTF
cdr3_nt: TGCGCCAGCAAAATATACGGGAAATTTATCGACTCTGGGGCCAACGTCCTGACTTTC
v_call: TRBV5-1
d_call: .
j_call: TRBJ2-6

cdr3_aa: CSVVPRGGNNEQFF
cdr3_nt: TGCAGCGTCGTTCCCCGGGGGGGAAACAATGAGCAGTTCTTC
v_call: TRBV29-1
d_call: TRBD2
j_call: TRBJ2-1

cdr3_aa: CASSPRVAGVGTQYF
cdr3_nt: TGTGCCAGCAGCCCCCGAGTAGCGGGGGTGGGTACGCAGTATTTT
v_call: TRBV7-6
d_call: TRBD2
j_call: TRBJ2-3

cdr3_aa: CASSPTGTRLTDTQYF
cdr3_nt: TGTGCCAGCAGCCCCACCGGGACAAGACTCACAGATACGCAGTATTTT
v_call: TRBV28
d_call: .
j_call: TRBJ2-3

cdr3_aa: CATSRGRTNYEQYF
cdr3_nt: TGTGCCACCAGCAGGGGGAGGACCAACTACGAGCAGTACTTC
v_call: TRBV15
d_call: .
j_call: TRBJ2-7